Below, one T cell receptor (beta chain) is given with its context. This record belongs to a study of CD8+ T cells in alopecia areata. Treatment indicated: oral pan-JAK inhibitor, 5-10 mg twice daily. Trimming at V came to 4 bases and at J to 10 bases, leaving 12 bases not matched to a gene. CDR1 LNHDA and CDR2 SQIVND come from the germline V gene (reference sequence). The CDR3 runs 16 residues. It was cDNA, reverse transcribed from extracted RNA, that served as the sequencing template. Assay used: immunoSEQ multiplex PCR; TCRdb lists only in-frame clones, some missing. In the table there are hundreds of thousands of clones, over 45% of which are singletons.

This sequence joins TRBV19 and TRBJ1-6; 8 nucleotides align to TRBD1. The source material was CD4+ T cells sorted from blood, sampled at week 24, from a patient treated with tofacitinib. This clonotype originated in a human donor with alopecia areata. CDR3 region: CASSKPNDRGASPLHF. The CDR3 DNA reads TGTGCCAGTAGTAAACCCAACGACAGGGGAGCATCACCCCTCCACTTT.